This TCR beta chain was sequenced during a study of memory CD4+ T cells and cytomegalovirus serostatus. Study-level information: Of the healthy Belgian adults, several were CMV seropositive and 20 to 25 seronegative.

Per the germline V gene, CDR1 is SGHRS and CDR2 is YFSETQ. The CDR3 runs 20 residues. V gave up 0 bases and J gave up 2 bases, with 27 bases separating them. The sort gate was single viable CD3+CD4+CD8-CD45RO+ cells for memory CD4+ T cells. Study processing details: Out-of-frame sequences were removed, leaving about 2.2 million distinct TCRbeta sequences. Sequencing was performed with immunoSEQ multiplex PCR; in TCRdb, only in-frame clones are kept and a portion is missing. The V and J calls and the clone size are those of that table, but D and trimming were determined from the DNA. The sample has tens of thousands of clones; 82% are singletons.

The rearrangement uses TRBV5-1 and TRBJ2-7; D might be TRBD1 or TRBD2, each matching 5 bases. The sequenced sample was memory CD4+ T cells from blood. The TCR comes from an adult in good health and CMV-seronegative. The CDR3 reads CASSLDTREFFSLRTYEQYF. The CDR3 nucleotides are TGCGCCAGCAGCTTGGATACCAGGGAGTTCTTTAGCCTTAGGACCTACGAGCAGTACTTC.